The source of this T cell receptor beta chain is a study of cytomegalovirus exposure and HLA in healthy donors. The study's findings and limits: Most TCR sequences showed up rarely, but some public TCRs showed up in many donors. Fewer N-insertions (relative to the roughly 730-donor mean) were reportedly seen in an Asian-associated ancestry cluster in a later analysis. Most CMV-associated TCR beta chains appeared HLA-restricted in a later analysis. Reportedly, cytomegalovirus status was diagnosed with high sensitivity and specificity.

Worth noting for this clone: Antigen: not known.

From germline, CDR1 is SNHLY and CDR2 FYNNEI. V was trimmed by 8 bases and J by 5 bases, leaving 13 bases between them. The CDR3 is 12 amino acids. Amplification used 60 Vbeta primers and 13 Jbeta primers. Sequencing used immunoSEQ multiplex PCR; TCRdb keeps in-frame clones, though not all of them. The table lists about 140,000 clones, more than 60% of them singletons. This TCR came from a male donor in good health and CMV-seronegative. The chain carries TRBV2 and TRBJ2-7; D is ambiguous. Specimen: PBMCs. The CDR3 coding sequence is TGTGCCAGCCAAGATAACCCGGACGAGCAGTACTTC. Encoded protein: CASQDNPDEQYF.